Shown below are 17 T cell receptor beta chains from a single sample sequenced in a study of response to subunit inactivated influenza vaccine. MiXCR, run by TCRdb on the RT-PCR reads, gives a single entry per CDR3 protein. The sample includes hundreds of thousands of distinct CDR3 sequences, approximately 7.6% of them seen just once. Sequencing used PBMCs from blood, obtained roughly 24 months after vaccination. Receptors were obtained from a man between 50 and 69 years old who received an inactivated influenza vaccine.

The chain has TRBV15 and TRBJ2-3; the D gene is possibly TRBD2 (5 bases). The CDR3 runs 15 residues. CDR1 is LNHNV, CDR2 YYDKDF, per germline (reference sequence). Trimming pared 0 bases from V and 2 bases from J, leaving 9 bases between. The CDR3 reads CATSRDWENTDTQYF. CDR3 nucleotide sequence: TGTGCCACCAGCAGAGATTGGGAGAACACAGATACGCAGTATTTT.

The V call is TRBV18, the J call TRBJ2-1; 11 bases map to TRBD2. The CDR3 runs 18 residues. V was pared by 5 bases and J by 3 bases, with 12 bases of the junction left unmatched. Germline-derived CDR1 and CDR2 are KGHSH and LQKENI. CDR3 in amino acids: CASSSGLAAGRVYNEQFF. The CDR3 coding sequence is TGTGCCAGCTCATCGGGACTAGCGGCGGGTCGGGTCTACAATGAGCAGTTCTTC.

This clonotype showed up many times. This sequence joins TRBV7-9 and TRBJ1-1, with unresolved D. Trimming cost V 3 bases and J 4 bases, with 6 bases left between them. Germline V gene data show CDR1 as SEHNR and CDR2 as FQNEAQ (reference sequence). The CDR3 loop spans 12 amino acids. For the CDR3, the DNA is TGTGCCAGCAGCTTGCGGTCCACTGAAGCTTTCTTT. Its protein product is CASSLRSTEAFF.

About this clonotype: A single base separates this from a much larger clone, so it may be a read error. This CDR3 reads CASSHPGQGADEQFF. The CDR3 DNA reads TGTGCCAGCAGCCACCCGGGACAAGGGGCCGATGAGCAGTTCTTC. V and J are TRBV4-2 and TRBJ2-1; possible D gene TRBD1, 6 bases. Germline V gives CDR1 LGHNA, CDR2 YNFKEQ. CDR3 size: 15 residues. V lost 3 bases and J 8 bases, leaving 17 bases between the germline ends.

This clonotype was recorded many times. CDR3 amino acids: CASSQDEVGELFF. CDR3 bases: TGCGCCAGCAGCCAAGACGAGGTTGGGGAGCTGTTTTTT. The chain carries TRBV4-3 and TRBJ2-2, with D unclear. With 0 bases removed from V and 8 bases from J, the gap between germline ends came to 7 bases. The CDR3 sequence is 13 residues long. Germline CDR1 LGHNA, CDR2 YSLEER.

The sample holds a few counts of this clonotype. The chain links TRBV10-3 to TRBJ2-2, with 11 bases lining up with TRBD1. Unmatched junction bases numbered 7, after V lost 7 bases and J lost 3 bases. Germline V lookup: CDR1 ENHRY, CDR2 SYGVKD. The CDR3 contains 16 residues. CDR3 residues: CAINRGQGVDTGELFF. As DNA, the CDR3 is TGTGCCATCAACAGGGGACAGGGGGTCGACACCGGGGAGCTGTTTTTT.

J is TRBJ2-1 and V is TRBV6-1; 10 nucleotides align to TRBD2. V shed 7 bases and J 5 bases; nucleotides not matched to a gene: 8. Germline CDR1 reads MNHNS; CDR2 reads SASEGT. The CDR3 extends over 15 amino acids. CDR3 residues: CASKGAGGPHNEQFF. The DNA of the CDR3 is TGTGCCAGCAAAGGAGCGGGAGGGCCTCACAATGAGCAGTTCTTC.

This clonotype has at least ten counts. The CDR3 protein is CASSQVGNSPLHF. Here the CDR3 DNA reads TGTGCCAGCAGCCAAGTTGGAAATTCACCCCTCCACTTT. The V and J genes are TRBV3-1 and TRBJ1-6; no clear D. The CDR3 loop spans 13 amino acids. The V and J ends lost 1 base and 7 bases respectively, with 5 bases between them. Germline V gives CDR1 LGHDT, CDR2 YNNKEL (reference sequence).

The genes are TRBV20-1 and TRBJ1-1; no clear D. The CDR3 has 13 residues. V was trimmed by 2 bases and J by 4 bases, leaving 11 bases between them. Germline V gives CDR1 DFQATT, CDR2 SNEGSKA (reference sequence). CDR3 amino acids: CSARRGAGTEAFF. In nucleotides, the CDR3 is TGCAGTGCTAGAAGAGGCGCCGGCACTGAAGCTTTCTTT.

This clonotype appeared many times. The V and J genes are TRBV12-3 or TRBV12-4 and TRBJ1-1, with a possible D match to TRBD1 (5 bases). This CDR3 region has 12 residues. V was shortened by 5 bases and J by 6 bases, with 10 bases between the two germline ends. DNA for the CDR3: TGTGCCAGCAGTCCGCGGGGGTCTGAAGCTTTCTTT. Protein sequence: CASSPRGSEAFF.

This clonotype was counted a few times. This chain joins TRBV20-1 and TRBJ2-1, with 7 bases that match TRBD2. CDR1 DFQATT and CDR2 SNEGSKA come from the germline V gene (reference sequence). Trimming removed 3 bases from V and 5 bases from J; junction bases left unmatched: 1. The CDR3 is 12 amino acids. The CDR3 sequence: CSASRGDNEQFF. Here the CDR3 DNA reads TGCAGTGCTAGCCGGGGGGACAATGAGCAGTTCTTC.

This clonotype was picked up a small number of times. This chain links TRBV7-6 with TRBJ2-3; 10 nucleotides align to TRBD2. This CDR3 has 15 residues. With 2 bases clipped from V and 5 bases from J, the junction kept 4 bases outside the gene matches. Germline V CDR1 and CDR2: SGHVS, FNYEAQ. Here the CDR3 reads CASSLSSGSGDTQYF. DNA of the CDR3: TGTGCCAGCAGCTTATCTAGCGGGAGCGGAGATACGCAGTATTTT.

About this clonotype: A much larger clone lies a single base off, so this may be a read error. This CDR3 is missing its conserved last phenylalanine or tryptophan, likely due to a read error. CDR3 nucleotides: TGCAGGGCCTCCAAAGGACTAGCGATCACAGATACGCAGTATTCT. It yields the protein CRASKGLAITDTQYS. The chain joins TRBV20-1 to TRBJ2-3; 9 nucleotides match TRBD2. This CDR3 region has 15 residues. Germline CDR1 is DFQATT and CDR2 is SNEGSKA (reference sequence).

The table lists this clonotype with a few counts. The V and J genes are TRBV7-6 and TRBJ2-7, with TRBD1 identical over 10 bases. The CDR3 has 13 amino acids. Germline-derived CDR1 and CDR2 are SGHVS and FNYEAQ. The V gene end was trimmed by 8 bases and the J gene end by 2 bases; junction bases not matched to a gene: 3. The chain's CDR3 is CASGGTGAYEQYF. The DNA for the CDR3 is TGTGCCAGCGGGGGGACAGGGGCCTACGAGCAGTACTTC. Filled out from reference TRBV7-6 and TRBJ2-7, the complete variable domain reads GAGVSQSPRYKVTKRGQDVALRCDPISGHVSLYWYRQALGQGPEFLTYFNYEAQQDKSGLPNDRFSAERPEGSISTLTIQRTEQRDSAMYRCASGGTGAYEQYFGPGTRLTVT.

This clonotype was observed at least ten times. This chain's CDR3 is CASSPGTSEDTQYF. The CDR3 region has the DNA TGTGCCAGCAGCCCGGGGACTAGCGAAGATACGCAGTATTTT. The chain recombines TRBV4-2 with TRBJ2-3; TRBD2 matches at 10 bases. The CDR3 consists of 14 residues. Per germline, CDR1 LGHNA and CDR2 YNFKEQ. The V and J ends lost 4 bases and 5 bases, in that order; junction bases with no gene match: 3.

This clonotype came up many times. This sequence joins TRBV5-5 and TRBJ2-3, with no clear D. Trimming left V 0 bases short and J 2 bases short, with 7 bases between. This CDR3 has 14 residues. Germline V gene data show CDR1 as SGHKS and CDR2 as YYEKEE (reference sequence). CDR3 sequence: CASSLDRNTDTQYF. CDR3 DNA: TGTGCCAGCAGCTTGGATAGGAACACAGATACGCAGTATTTT.

A few counts support this clonotype. The V call is TRBV7-2, the J call TRBJ2-7; D gene ambiguous. The germline CDR1 and CDR2 sequences are SGHTA and FQGNSA. Trimming left V 5 bases short and J 6 bases short, with 11 bases between. CDR3 length: 12 residues. The CDR3 protein is CASSRDESEQYF. As DNA, the CDR3 is TGTGCCAGCAGCCGCGACGAATCCGAGCAGTACTTC.